The rows below give T cell receptor beta chains drawn from one sample of a study of T-cell reconstitution after alpha-beta-depleted transplantation in children. One entry per CDR3 protein results from TCRdb running MiXCR on the PCR reads. The sample has some 550,000 distinct CDR3 sequences, around 17% seen once. Sequenced material: PBMCs from the stem cell graft donor, taken from the stem cell graft. The receptor source for this set is a human donor who donated a stem cell graft to a child with acute lymphoblastic leukemia. Each CDR3 is given without its conserved first and last residue. A D gene is named only where the DNA matches it firmly.

d_call: TRBD2
j_call: TRBJ2-7
v_call: TRBV7-9
cdr3_aa: ASSSGLGGLEQY

d_call: .
j_call: TRBJ1-4
v_call: TRBV20-1
cdr3_aa: SARERGVWEKLF

d_call: TRBD2
j_call: TRBJ2-5
v_call: TRBV29-1
cdr3_aa: SVPGTSLETQY

d_call: .
j_call: TRBJ2-4
v_call: TRBV12-3/TRBV12-4
cdr3_aa: ASSRLNIQY

d_call: .
j_call: TRBJ2-1
v_call: TRBV19
cdr3_aa: ASSIDSGSSYNEQF

d_call: .
j_call: TRBJ1-4
v_call: TRBV6-9
cdr3_aa: ASRQNRAANEKLF

d_call: .
j_call: TRBJ2-1
v_call: TRBV30
cdr3_aa: AWSVIQGWNEQF

d_call: TRBD2
j_call: TRBJ2-7
v_call: TRBV5-1
cdr3_aa: ASSLGGIYEQY

d_call: .
j_call: TRBJ1-1
v_call: TRBV5-1
cdr3_aa: ASSLVSGLNTEAF

d_call: TRBD2
j_call: TRBJ2-1
v_call: TRBV5-1
cdr3_aa: ASSLEGTSGRGEQF

d_call: .
j_call: TRBJ1-2
v_call: TRBV29-1
cdr3_aa: SAEGQNYGYT

d_call: .
j_call: TRBJ1-1
v_call: TRBV5-1
cdr3_aa: ASSLGMAQPF

d_call: .
j_call: TRBJ2-5
v_call: TRBV2
cdr3_aa: ASSPTRAQETQY

d_call: .
j_call: TRBJ2-7
v_call: TRBV27
cdr3_aa: ASSLTGVEQY

d_call: TRBD1
j_call: TRBJ1-3
v_call: TRBV7-8
cdr3_aa: ASSLDQGARGNTIY

d_call: .
j_call: TRBJ1-1
v_call: TRBV14
cdr3_aa: ASSQPGWGRATEAF

d_call: .
j_call: TRBJ1-2
v_call: TRBV19
cdr3_aa: ASSRTYGYT

d_call: .
j_call: TRBJ2-7
v_call: TRBV20-1
cdr3_aa: SASADIYEQY

d_call: .
j_call: TRBJ1-3
v_call: TRBV6-1
cdr3_aa: ASSLPPGAGNTIY

d_call: TRBD1
j_call: TRBJ2-1
v_call: TRBV19
cdr3_aa: ATRIGTGGLNEQF

d_call: .
j_call: TRBJ2-5
v_call: TRBV5-1
cdr3_aa: ASRSWTAQETQY

d_call: .
j_call: TRBJ2-1
v_call: TRBV18
cdr3_aa: ASSPWTETGQF

d_call: .
j_call: TRBJ1-2
v_call: TRBV7-9
cdr3_aa: ASSLAAPQEKNYGYT

d_call: .
j_call: TRBJ2-7
v_call: TRBV20-1
cdr3_aa: SASRGFSYEQY

d_call: TRBD1
j_call: TRBJ2-7
v_call: TRBV27
cdr3_aa: ASIGTGQGPYEQY

d_call: TRBD1
j_call: TRBJ1-3
v_call: TRBV18
cdr3_aa: ASSPDRGPGNTIY

d_call: TRBD1
j_call: TRBJ2-7
v_call: TRBV5-1
cdr3_aa: ASSSSTGTGAYEQY

d_call: .
j_call: TRBJ2-5
v_call: TRBV6-2/TRBV6-3
cdr3_aa: ASSYHPEETQY

d_call: .
j_call: TRBJ1-4
v_call: TRBV5-1
cdr3_aa: ASSFRHGPTNEKLF

d_call: TRBD1
j_call: TRBJ2-2
v_call: TRBV27
cdr3_aa: ASSFDRGTGELF

d_call: TRBD2
j_call: TRBJ2-2
v_call: TRBV7-8
cdr3_aa: ASRFLGGMNTGELF

d_call: .
j_call: TRBJ1-2
v_call: TRBV4-1
cdr3_aa: ASSQAQLNYGYT

d_call: TRBD1
j_call: TRBJ1-1
v_call: TRBV5-6
cdr3_aa: ASSLGQGLGAF

d_call: .
j_call: TRBJ2-2
v_call: TRBV19
cdr3_aa: ASSINPTGELF

d_call: .
j_call: TRBJ2-1
v_call: TRBV5-5
cdr3_aa: ASSLGIGVRPV

d_call: .
j_call: TRBJ1-3
v_call: TRBV5-6
cdr3_aa: ASSLEGYPGNTIY

d_call: .
j_call: TRBJ1-1
v_call: TRBV20-1
cdr3_aa: SASAGYTEAF

d_call: TRBD1
j_call: TRBJ2-5
v_call: TRBV7-2
cdr3_aa: ASSFSGTGGRLETQY

d_call: .
j_call: TRBJ1-2
v_call: TRBV3-1
cdr3_aa: ASSQVIAGKDGYT

d_call: .
j_call: TRBJ2-1
v_call: TRBV7-9
cdr3_aa: ASSPWTARTNNEQF

d_call: .
j_call: TRBJ1-3
v_call: TRBV20-1
cdr3_aa: SAGTPGNTIY

d_call: TRBD2
j_call: TRBJ2-7
v_call: TRBV7-6
cdr3_aa: ASSASGRLTYEQY

d_call: TRBD2
j_call: TRBJ2-3
v_call: TRBV6-5
cdr3_aa: ASSYDRLAGVNPPDTQY

d_call: .
j_call: TRBJ2-7
v_call: TRBV27
cdr3_aa: ASSLGGKTYEQY

d_call: .
j_call: TRBJ2-1
v_call: TRBV12-3/TRBV12-4
cdr3_aa: ASSPIGRSYNEQF

d_call: .
j_call: TRBJ2-7
v_call: TRBV20-1
cdr3_aa: SARRDNYEQY

d_call: TRBD1
j_call: TRBJ2-7
v_call: TRBV14
cdr3_aa: ASSQDGTARRSSYEQY

d_call: TRBD1
j_call: TRBJ1-1
v_call: TRBV12-3/TRBV12-4
cdr3_aa: ASSPWTGGSTEAF

d_call: .
j_call: TRBJ2-2
v_call: TRBV6-4
cdr3_aa: ASSDVGSSTGELF

d_call: TRBD2
j_call: TRBJ2-1
v_call: TRBV11-1
cdr3_aa: ASSYSGTSGYNEQF

d_call: .
j_call: TRBJ1-1
v_call: TRBV5-1
cdr3_aa: ASSLTTGFEAF

d_call: .
j_call: TRBJ2-5
v_call: TRBV12-5
cdr3_aa: ATARGETQY

d_call: .
j_call: TRBJ2-2
v_call: TRBV25-1
cdr3_aa: ASMRGAGELF